The 26 T cell receptor beta chains in this list originate from one sample, sequenced in a study of blood T cells in healthy people across ages. Then a second PCR, running roughly 7 to 11 cycles, was carried out with a sample-barcoded 5' primer and a J-beta primer mix. One entry per CDR3 protein results from TCRdb running MiXCR on the 5' RACE reads. The sample has about 780,000 distinct CDR3 sequences, about 45% seen once. The sequenced sample was blood. All receptors derive from an elderly man in good health.

In this sample, this clonotype turned up many times. The V call is TRBV28, the J call TRBJ2-7, with D maybe TRBD2 (6 bases). Germline V gene lookup returns CDR1 MDHEN and CDR2 SYDVKM. The CDR3 spans 15 residues. The V end was cut by 5 bases, the J end by 2 bases, with 16 bases between. CDR3 sequence reads: CASSPRLDRTYEQYF. The CDR3 DNA reads as TGTGCCAGCAGTCCTCGACTAGATCGGACCTACGAGCAGTACTTC.

As for this clonotype: One end of the junction is discordant with germline, which a read error may explain. The rearrangement joins TRBV20-1 to TRBJ1-2; D unclear. The CDR3 runs 13 residues. Germline CDR1 is DFQATT and CDR2 is SNEGSKA (reference sequence). Here the CDR3 reads CSARDDKVYDYTF. The DNA of the CDR3 is TGCAGTGCTAGAGACGACAAAGTCTATGACTACACCTTC.

J is TRBJ1-2 and V is TRBV27; possibly TRBD1 for D (5 bases). In germline, CDR1 is MNHEY, CDR2 SMNVEV (reference sequence). The CDR3 contains 14 residues. V was trimmed by 5 bases and J by 2 bases, leaving 12 bases between them. CDR3 bases: TGTGCCAGCAGTCCGCAGACAGAGAACTATGGCTACACCTTC. Its protein is CASSPQTENYGYTF.

The chain couples TRBV29-1 to TRBJ2-5, with 7 bases lining up with TRBD2. Trimming took 4 bases from V and 5 from J; bases not matched to a gene: 4. The germline V gene encodes CDR1 SQVTM and CDR2 ANQGSEA. The CDR3 has 12 residues. CDR3 amino acids: CSVGAGVETQYF. The CDR3, as DNA: TGCAGCGTTGGCGCGGGAGTGGAGACCCAGTACTTC.

The chain carries TRBV20-1 and TRBJ2-5, with TRBD2 matching 7 bases. V trimming: 3 bases; J trimming: 5 bases; junction bases outside the gene matches: 12. Germline CDR1 DFQATT, CDR2 SNEGSKA (reference sequence). The CDR3 has 15 residues. For the CDR3, the DNA is TGCAGTGCTAGTCGAGAGGGGAGGGCCTCGGAGACCCAGTACTTC. Its protein product is CSASREGRASETQYF.

The CDR3 region is CASSDESEQYF. The CDR3 region has the DNA TGCGCCAGCAGCGATGAAAGCGAGCAGTACTTC. The chain links TRBV10-1 to TRBJ2-5, with D hard to call. The DNA end favors TRBJ2-7, so the J call may be wrong. Germline loops: CDR1 WNHNN, CDR2 SYGVQD (reference sequence). CDR3 size: 11 residues.

The chain uses TRBV6-2 or TRBV6-3 and TRBJ2-1; 14 bases fit TRBD2. Germline V gene lookup returns CDR1 MNHEY and CDR2 SVGEGT. V shed 0 bases and J 8 bases; nucleotides not matched to a gene: 12. The CDR3 is 19 amino acids. The CDR3 protein is CASSYSIKGTSGRSHEQFF. CDR3 bases: TGTGCCAGCAGTTACTCGATAAAAGGGACTAGCGGGAGATCCCATGAGCAGTTCTTC.

This rearrangement joins TRBV20-1 to TRBJ2-3, with D perhaps matching TRBD2 (6 bases). The V gene lost 0 bases and the J gene lost 9 bases, with 25 bases spanning the gap. Germline lookup yields CDR1 DFQATT and CDR2 SNEGSKA (reference sequence). CDR3 length equals 17 residues. CDR3 DNA sequence: TGCAGTGCTAGAGATCGCGGGGCGGCAGTTGAAGGACGGACGCAGTATTTT. Amino acids: CSARDRGAAVEGRTQYF.

The V and J genes are TRBV2 and TRBJ2-5; D is ambiguous. The germline CDR1 and CDR2 sequences are SNHLY and FYNNEI. V was cut by 7 bases and J by 5 bases, with 17 bases left in between. The CDR3 contains 14 residues. CDR3 in DNA: TGTGCCAGCACCCTCAGGACCCTTGGGGAGACCCAGTACTTC. Translating it yields CASTLRTLGETQYF.

This clonotype appeared many times. The chain couples TRBV7-2 to TRBJ2-3; D unresolved. Deletions cut 4 bases from V and 0 bases from J, with 11 bases between. Germline loops: CDR1 SGHTA, CDR2 FQGNSA. The CDR3 sequence is 15 residues long. The DNA of the CDR3 is TGTGCCAGCAGCTCGGACGGCACTAGCACAGATACGCAGTATTTT. This encodes CASSSDGTSTDTQYF.

CDR3 in DNA: TGCGCCAGCAGAGGGCTAGCGGGAGACTACGAGCAGTACTTC. Translated, it gives CASRGLAGDYEQYF. The chain combines TRBV4-1 with TRBJ2-4; 10 positions match TRBD2. The DNA end is more similar to TRBJ2-7, so the J call may be wrong. The CDR3 sequence is 14 residues long. The germline CDR1 and CDR2 sequences are MGHRA and YSYEKL.

This clonotype was seen only a few times. J is TRBJ2-5 and V is TRBV2, with 9 bases identical to TRBD2. The CDR3 covers 16 residues. The V gene end was trimmed by 9 bases and the J gene end by 4 bases; junction bases not matched to a gene: 15. Germline CDR1 and CDR2: SNHLY and FYNNEI. This CDR3 reads CASSGTSFVSGETQYF. As DNA, the CDR3 is TGTGCCAGTTCCGGGACTAGCTTCGTTTCGGGAGAGACCCAGTACTTC. Using reference TRBV2 and TRBJ2-5 for the parts outside the CDR3, the full variable domain is EPEVTQTPSHQVTQMGQEVILRCVPISNHLYFYWYRQILGQKVEFLVSFYNNEISEKSEIFDDQFSVERPDGSNFTLKIRSTKLEDSAMYFCASSGTSFVSGETQYFGPGTRLLVL.

The chain has TRBV29-1 and TRBJ2-7, with 9 bases lining up with TRBD2. The CDR3 has 15 residues. The V gene's germline CDR1 is SQVTM and CDR2 ANQGSEA. The V segment lost 4 bases and the J segment 0 bases; nucleotides outside the gene matches: 7. CDR3 loop: CSVAASGANSYEQYF. The CDR3 nucleotides read TGCAGCGTTGCGGCTAGCGGGGCCAACTCCTACGAGCAGTACTTC.

CDR3 sequence (DNA): TGTGCCAGCAGCCTGGGACTAGCGGTAGCCAAAAACATTCAGTACTTC. Residues: CASSLGLAVAKNIQYF. The chain joins TRBV11-2 to TRBJ2-4; 11 bases are shared with TRBD2. This CDR3 has 16 amino acids. The trim removed 5 bases at V and 0 bases at J, leaving 3 bases unmatched. Germline lookup yields CDR1 SGHAT and CDR2 FQNNGV.

The count of this clonotype is one. The V call is TRBV20-1, the J call TRBJ1-5; 7 nucleotides align to TRBD1. In germline, CDR1 is DFQATT, CDR2 SNEGSKA (reference sequence). The CDR3 length is 13 residues. V lost 6 bases and J lost 2; bases outside the gene matches: 4. CDR3 sequence reads: CSAWDSGNQPQHF. Written as DNA, the CDR3 is TGCAGTGCATGGGACAGTGGCAATCAGCCCCAGCATTTT.

V is TRBV12-3 or TRBV12-4 and J is TRBJ2-1, with TRBD1 identical over 10 bases. This CDR3 comprises 15 residues. With V trimmed by 8 bases and J by 3 bases, 7 bases remained unmatched. The CDR3 region has the DNA TGTGCCAGCCGAGCCGGGACAGGGGTCTACAATGAGCAGTTCTTC. This encodes CASRAGTGVYNEQFF.

This clonotype was recorded a few times. In nucleotides, the CDR3 is TGTGCCAGCAGGCTGATAACCACGAGCGGGAGGGCCCCTTACGAGCAGTACTTC. Encoded protein: CASRLITTSGRAPYEQYF. The chain uses TRBV6-1 and TRBJ2-7; 10 nucleotides align to TRBD2. After removal of 6 bases from V and 4 bases from J, the junction contained 18 bases not matched to a gene. Germline CDR1 reads MNHNS; CDR2 reads SASEGT. The CDR3 is made up of 18 amino acids.

This rearrangement joins TRBV20-1 to TRBJ1-6, with a weak D call TRBD1 (6 bases). Germline loops: CDR1 DFQATT, CDR2 SNEGSKA (reference sequence). Trimming took 5 bases from V and 0 from J, leaving 11 bases between them. The CDR3 is 15 residues long. The CDR3 is CSAPDRSSYNSPLHF. The CDR3 coding sequence is TGCAGTGCTCCTGACAGGAGCTCCTATAATTCACCCCTCCACTTT.

This clonotype was seen just once. This may be a read error: a much more frequent sequence differs by one nucleotide. The chain uses TRBV29-1 and TRBJ2-7, with TRBD1 identical over 8 bases. V was pared by 6 bases and J by 4 bases, with 8 bases of the junction left unmatched. Germline loops: CDR1 SQVTM, CDR2 ANQGSEA. This CDR3 has 13 residues. For the CDR3, the DNA is TGCAGCGTCCCCGGACAGGGAAGGTACGAGCAGTACTTC. Amino acids: CSVPGQGRYEQYF.

This clonotype was counted a few times. This sequence joins TRBV24-1 and TRBJ2-6; the D gene is possibly TRBD1 (7 bases). V dropped 4 bases and J dropped 2 bases, with 17 bases sitting between them. CDR1 KGHDR and CDR2 SFDVKD come from the germline V gene. CDR3 size: 18 residues. The CDR3 sequence: CATSDPNRGGPGANVLTF. Written as DNA, the CDR3 is TGTGCCACCAGTGACCCTAACAGGGGAGGCCCTGGGGCCAACGTCCTGACTTTC.

The sample holds many counts of this clonotype. The J gene is TRBJ2-7, the V gene TRBV9; perhaps TRBD2 as D (6 bases). Germline V lookup: CDR1 SGDLS, CDR2 YYNGEE. The CDR3 runs 13 residues. The V end was cut by 3 bases, the J end by 7 bases, with 14 bases between. The DNA of the CDR3 is TGTGCCAGCAGCGCGGGGACTTCGCGTGAGCAGTACTTC. Translation gives CASSAGTSREQYF.

This clonotype was detected a few times. The rearrangement joins TRBV5-1 to TRBJ2-1; D assignment may be TRBD1 or TRBD2 (6 bases each). CDR1 and CDR2 (germline): SGHRS, YFSETQ. The CDR3 runs to 17 residues. Trimming removed 3 bases at V and 5 bases at J, with 21 bases between. CDR3 bases: TGCGCCAGCAGCTGGGACACGGGGACATGGGAGGACAATGAGCAGTTCTTC. As protein: CASSWDTGTWEDNEQFF.

The chain has TRBV10-1 and TRBJ1-5; no reliable D call. With 3 bases removed from V and 4 bases from J, the gap between germline ends came to 7 bases. Per the germline V gene, CDR1 is WNHNN and CDR2 is SYGVQD (reference sequence). The CDR3 totals 13 residues. CDR3 residues: CASSERGNQPQHF. CDR3 bases: TGCGCCAGCAGTGAACGGGGAAATCAGCCCCAGCATTTT.

The CDR3 spells CASSPFPRHEQFF. The CDR3 nucleotides are TGTGCCAGCAGTCCCTTCCCCCGGCATGAGCAGTTCTTC. This rearrangement joins TRBV2 to TRBJ2-1; D unresolved. Germline CDR1 SNHLY, CDR2 FYNNEI. This CDR3 spans 13 amino acids. Trimming shortened V by 5 bases and J by 8 bases, and 13 bases separated the two germline ends.

This clonotype was counted at least ten times. V and J are TRBV4-2 and TRBJ2-7; D remains unclear. The CDR3 contains 12 residues. The germline gives CDR1 LGHNA, CDR2 YNFKEQ. V dropped 4 bases and J dropped 6 bases, with 10 bases sitting between them. Here the CDR3 reads CASSLSPREQYF. The CDR3 nucleotides are TGTGCCAGCAGCCTTTCACCCCGCGAGCAGTACTTC.

This clonotype was counted a few times. V is TRBV12-3 or TRBV12-4 and J is TRBJ1-1; D call uncertain. The length of the CDR3 is 13 residues. V shed 4 bases and J shed 0 bases, with 6 bases lying between them. The DNA of the CDR3 is TGTGCCAGCAGTTCCAGGATGAACACTGAAGCTTTCTTT. Its translation: CASSSRMNTEAFF.